This T cell receptor (beta chain) was retrieved from a study of blood T cells in healthy people across ages. It was with a sample-barcoded 5' primer and a J-beta primer mix that a second PCR of roughly 6 to 12 cycles was run. Per-sample output comprised a minimum of 3 million paired-end reads containing CDR3. One entry per CDR3 protein, called by TCRdb with MiXCR from the 5' RACE reads. The repertoire holds about 700,000 distinct CDR3 sequences, with approximately 31% as singletons. Trimming at V came to 5 bases and at J to 2 bases, leaving 5 bases not matched to a gene. This CDR3 is built from 15 residues. The V gene's germline CDR1 is MNHEY and CDR2 SMNVEV (reference sequence). Isolation per sample recovered at least 6.5 million PBMCs. Total RNA was isolated from each sample in quantities of at least 6 micrograms. The sample holds a few counts of this clonotype.

The chain recombines TRBV27 with TRBJ1-1; 10 positions match TRBD1. The material sequenced was blood. This TCR derives from a woman of 80 years or more in good health. The CDR3 is CASSRDRGENTEAFF. CDR3 DNA: TGTGCCAGCAGTAGGGACAGGGGAGAAAACACTGAAGCTTTCTTT.